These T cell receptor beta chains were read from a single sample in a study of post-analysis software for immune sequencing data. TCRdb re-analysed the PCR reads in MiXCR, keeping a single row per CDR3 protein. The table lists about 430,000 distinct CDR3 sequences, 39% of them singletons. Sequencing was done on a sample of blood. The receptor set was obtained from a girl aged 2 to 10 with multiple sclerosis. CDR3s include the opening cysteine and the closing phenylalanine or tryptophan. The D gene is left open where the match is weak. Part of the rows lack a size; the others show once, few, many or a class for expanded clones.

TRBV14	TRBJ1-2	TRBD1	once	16	TGTGCCAGCAGCCTCCTCCGGGACAGGGGGTGCTATGGCTACACCTTC	CASSLLRDRGCYGYTF
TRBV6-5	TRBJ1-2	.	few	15	TGTGCCAGCAGTTACTCGGCAGCGCTCGGGTATGGCTACACCTTC	CASSYSAALGYGYTF
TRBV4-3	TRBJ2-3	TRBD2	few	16	TGCGCCAGCAGCCGGATAGGGACTACGGCAGGAGATACGCAGTATTTT	CASSRIGTTAGDTQYF
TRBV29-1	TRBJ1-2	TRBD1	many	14	TGCAGCGCAGCCACGGGACAGGGCGACTATGGCTACACCTTC	CSAATGQGDYGYTF
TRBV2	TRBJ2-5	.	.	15	TGTGCCAGCAGGGAATCCGAACTGACCCCGCAGACCCAGTACTTC	CASRESELTPQTQYF
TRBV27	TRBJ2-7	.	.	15	TGTGCCAGCAGTTTGGGGGAAACGGTTTATACCGAGCAGTACTTC	CASSLGETVYTEQYF
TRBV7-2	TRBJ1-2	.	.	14	TGTGCCAGCAGCTTAGTAGGGGAAGGCTATGGCTACACCTTC	CASSLVGEGYGYTF
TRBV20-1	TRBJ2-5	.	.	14	TGCAGTGCGCCAGACAGGAATCGTCAAGAGACCCAGTACTTC	CSAPDRNRQETQYF
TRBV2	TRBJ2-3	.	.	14	TGTGCCAGCCTAGTAAGGGGAGCTGGAGATACGCAGTATTTT	CASLVRGAGDTQYF
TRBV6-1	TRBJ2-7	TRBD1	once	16	TGTGCCAGCAAAGGGGACAGGGGGTCCTCCTACAATGAGCAGTACTTC	CASKGDRGSSYNEQYF
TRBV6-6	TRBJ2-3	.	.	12	TGTGCCAGCAGAAGGGACACAGATACGCAGTATTTT	CASRRDTDTQYF
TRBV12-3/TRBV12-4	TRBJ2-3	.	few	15	TGTGCCAGCAGACCAAGGACAGCGTACACAGATACGCAGTATTTT	CASRPRTAYTDTQYF
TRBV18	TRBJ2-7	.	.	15	TGTGCCAGCTCACAACGTCAGACAGGTCTCTACGAGCAGTACTTC	CASSQRQTGLYEQYF
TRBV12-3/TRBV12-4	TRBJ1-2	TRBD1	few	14	TGTGCCAGCAAGCTAGGACAGGCCTTCTATGGCTACACCTTC	CASKLGQAFYGYTF
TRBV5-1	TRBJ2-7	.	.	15	TGCGCCAGCAGCTTGGTGCTCGGGCAGGGAGGCGAGCAGTACTTC	CASSLVLGQGGEQYF
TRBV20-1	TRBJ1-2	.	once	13	TGCAGTGCCGGGACACCAGATTTCTATGGCTACACCTTC	CSAGTPDFYGYTF
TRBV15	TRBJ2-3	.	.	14	TGTGCCACCAGCAGAGTCTCGGTAACAGATACGCAGTATTTT	CATSRVSVTDTQYF
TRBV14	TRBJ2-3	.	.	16	TGTGCCAGCAGCCGACGCCTCGGTGTGAGCACAGATACGCAGTATTTT	CASSRRLGVSTDTQYF